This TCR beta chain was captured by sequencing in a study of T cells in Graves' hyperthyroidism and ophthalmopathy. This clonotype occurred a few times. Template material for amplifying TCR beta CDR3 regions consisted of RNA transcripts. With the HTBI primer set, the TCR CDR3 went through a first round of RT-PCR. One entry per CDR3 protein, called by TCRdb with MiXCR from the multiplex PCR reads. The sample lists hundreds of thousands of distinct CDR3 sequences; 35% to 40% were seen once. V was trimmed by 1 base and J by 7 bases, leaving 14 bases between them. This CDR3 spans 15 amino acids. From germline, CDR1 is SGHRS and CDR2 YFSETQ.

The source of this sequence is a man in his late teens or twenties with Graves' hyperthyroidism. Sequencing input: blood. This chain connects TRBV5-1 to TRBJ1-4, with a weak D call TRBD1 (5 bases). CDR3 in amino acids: CASSLRLGASEKLFF. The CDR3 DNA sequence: TGCGCCAGCAGCTTGCGGTTAGGGGCATCTGAAAAACTGTTTTTT. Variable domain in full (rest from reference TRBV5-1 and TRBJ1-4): KAGVTQTPRYLIKTRGQQVTLSCSPISGHRSVSWYQQTPGQGLQFLFEYFSETQRNKGNFPGRFSGRQFSNSRSEMNVSTLELGDSALYLCASSLRLGASEKLFFGSGTQLSVL.